The T cell receptor (beta chain) described here comes from a study of radiotherapy plus CTLA-4 blockade in lung cancer. The overall study: Objective responses were documented in around a sixth of patients, with disease control in about 28%. Study-wide results and limits: After radiotherapy and ipilimumab, tumor-derived clones expanded in peripheral blood. Early clonal dynamics of blood T cells, together with interferon-beta, were reported as the best response predictor.

As regards this clone: What it binds is not known.

The CDR3 sequence is 12 residues long. Germline lookup yields CDR1 SEHNR and CDR2 FQNEAQ (reference sequence). Focal radiation and CTLA-4 blockade (ipilimumab) were tested in chemo-refractory metastatic non-small-cell lung cancer patients. Profiled with immunoSEQ multiplex PCR; TCRdb holds only in-frame clones, not every one. The sample has about 49,000 clones; around 77% are singletons. This TCR came from a human donor with non-small cell lung cancer who had stable disease on radiotherapy plus ipilimumab. The specimen comprised peripheral blood, sampled from a patient treated with radiotherapy plus ipilimumab. V is TRBV7-9 and J is TRBJ2-5; D is ambiguous. TRBJ2-7 matches the DNA end more closely, so the J call is doubtful. CDR3 sequence (DNA): TGTGCCAGCGGCGATGGTTCCTACGAGCAGTACTTC. Its protein product is CASGDGSYEQYF.